The 20 T cell receptor beta chains reported below all come from one sample, sequenced in a study of blood T cell repertoires in COVID-19. Here immunoSEQ multiplex PCR was the method, and the copy in TCRdb shows in-frame clones only, minus some. The data show about 310,000 clones, about nine tenths seen once. Sequencing was done on a sample of peripheral blood. Receptor source: a man aged 45-65 years with active or convalescent COVID-19.

This sequence joins TRBV7-9 and TRBJ1-2; 10 bases line up with TRBD1. Germline trimming cut 5 bases from V and 7 bases from J; bases unmatched to any gene: 7. The CDR3 has 14 residues. Germline V CDR1 and CDR2: SEHNR, FQNEAQ (reference sequence). DNA of the CDR3: TGTGCCAGCAGCCGGGACAGGGGCCGTTCTGGCTACACCTTC. Amino acid sequence: CASSRDRGRSGYTF.

The chain is built from TRBV19 and TRBJ2-1, with D unresolved. V was pared by 4 bases and J by 1 base, with 17 bases between. This CDR3 has 17 amino acids. Per germline, CDR1 LNHDA and CDR2 SQIVND (reference sequence). The CDR3 DNA reads TGTGCCAGTAGTACCTCCCCGCGAGCGAGTTCCTACAATGAGCAGTTCTTC. Its protein is CASSTSPRASSYNEQFF.

The chain employs TRBV7-8 and TRBJ2-7; TRBD1 might be the D (5 bases). V lost 0 bases, J lost 2 bases, and 14 bases lay in between. The CDR3 covers 16 residues. CDR1 is SGHVS, CDR2 FQNEAQ, per germline. The DNA of the CDR3 is TGTGCCAGCAGCTTAGCTGGAGCCTCAGGGACCTACGAGCAGTACTTC. Amino acid sequence: CASSLAGASGTYEQYF.

The chain's CDR3 is CAISERQGNTGELFF. The CDR3 DNA sequence: TGTGCCATCAGTGAGAGACAGGGGAACACCGGGGAGCTGTTTTTT. V gene TRBV10-3 combines with J gene TRBJ2-2; TRBD1 agrees at 7 bases. The length of the CDR3 is 15 residues. From germline, CDR1 is ENHRY and CDR2 SYGVKD. Trimming took 2 bases from V and 1 from J; bases not matched to a gene: 1.

This sequence joins TRBV6-2 or TRBV6-3 and TRBJ2-3, with 8 bases aligning to TRBD1. The CDR3 extends over 15 amino acids. V lost 2 bases and J lost 2; bases outside the gene matches: 3. Per germline, CDR1 MNHEY and CDR2 SVGEGT. CDR3 amino acids: CASSYMGQDTDTQYF. The CDR3 region has the DNA TGTGCCAGCAGTTACATGGGACAGGACACAGATACGCAGTATTTT.

The V gene is TRBV6-5, the J gene TRBJ2-7; tentative D call: TRBD2 (6 bases). This CDR3 region has 14 residues. Looked up from germline, CDR1 is MNHEY and CDR2 is SVGAGI. Trimming shortened V by 7 bases and J by 0 bases, and 13 bases separated the two germline ends. The CDR3 sequence is CASNPGLYSYEQYF. Written as DNA, the CDR3 is TGTGCCAGCAACCCGGGACTCTACTCCTACGAGCAGTACTTC.

The chain carries TRBV6-5 and TRBJ2-3; D gene ambiguous. The V end was cut by 4 bases, the J end by 1 base, with 9 bases between. The CDR3 length is 14 residues. The germline V gene encodes CDR1 MNHEY and CDR2 SVGAGI. CDR3 residues: CASSSLYRTDTQYF. In DNA form, the CDR3 reads TGTGCCAGCAGTTCCCTCTACCGCACAGATACGCAGTATTTT.

This rearrangement joins TRBV18 to TRBJ2-5, with 10 bases lining up with TRBD1. The V gene's germline CDR1 is KGHSH and CDR2 LQKENI. The CDR3 is 14 amino acids. Trimming took 3 bases from V and 3 from J; bases not matched to a gene: 1. The CDR3 nucleotides read TGTGCCAGCTCACCCGGGACAGGGGAAGAGACCCAGTACTTC. Encoded protein: CASSPGTGEETQYF.

The rearrangement uses TRBV29-1 and TRBJ1-1; maybe TRBD1 (6 bases). The CDR3 loop spans 13 amino acids. Germline V gene lookup returns CDR1 SQVTM and CDR2 ANQGSEA. Trimming left V 6 bases short and J 1 base short, with 12 bases between. The CDR3 protein is CSVARTENTEAFF. The CDR3 DNA reads TGCAGCGTGGCCCGGACAGAGAACACTGAAGCTTTCTTT.

The rearrangement links TRBV5-4 to TRBJ1-2; TRBD1 matches at 9 bases. There are 16 residues in the CDR3. Germline V gene lookup returns CDR1 SGHNT and CDR2 YYREEE (reference sequence). V lost 0 bases, J lost 3 bases, and 6 bases stayed unmatched. Here the CDR3 reads CASSLDRGRADYGYTF. The CDR3 DNA is TGTGCCAGCAGCTTGGACAGGGGGCGCGCGGACTATGGCTACACCTTC.

A single count supports this clone. The chain recombines TRBV19 with TRBJ2-5, with 13 bases lining up with TRBD2. Looked up from germline, CDR1 is LNHDA and CDR2 is SQIVND (reference sequence). The CDR3 spans 16 residues. V lost 4 bases, J lost 5 bases, and 7 bases stayed unmatched. The CDR3, as DNA: TGTGCCAGTAGTACTGGACTAGCGGGAGATTTGGAGACCCAGTACTTC. This translates into CASSTGLAGDLETQYF.

V gene TRBV7-9 combines with J gene TRBJ2-7; 9 positions agree with TRBD1. The CDR3 length is 15 residues. With 5 bases clipped from V and 3 bases from J, the junction kept 8 bases outside the gene matches. CDR1 and CDR2 from the germline V gene are SEHNR and FQNEAQ (reference sequence). Here the CDR3 reads CASSSRTGEDYEQYF. The CDR3 DNA is TGTGCCAGCAGCAGCCGGACAGGGGAGGACTACGAGCAGTACTTC. The full variable domain, rest sourced from reference TRBV7-9 and TRBJ2-7, is DTGVSQNPRHKITKRGQNVTFRCDPISEHNRLYWYRQTLGQGPEFLTYFQNEAQLEKSRLLSDRFSAERPKGSFSTLEIQRTEQGDSAMYLCASSSRTGEDYEQYFGPGTRLTVT.

The chain is built from TRBV6-1 and TRBJ2-7; perhaps TRBD1 as D (7 bases). This CDR3 contains 15 residues. Germline lookup yields CDR1 MNHNS and CDR2 SASEGT. V was clipped by 0 bases and J by 3 bases, with 12 bases between them. The CDR3 region is CASSEAQGGIYEQYF. The CDR3 nucleotides are TGTGCCAGCAGTGAAGCCCAGGGGGGAATCTACGAGCAGTACTTC.

In its sample, this clone was seen a few times. The chain joins TRBV7-2 to TRBJ1-5, with D possibly TRBD1 on 5 matching bases. This CDR3 is built from 16 residues. The germline V gene encodes CDR1 SGHTA and CDR2 FQGNSA. V was cut by 5 bases and J by 3 bases, with 17 bases left in between. This CDR3 is CASSPGGGLYNQPQHF. Written as DNA, the CDR3 is TGTGCCAGCAGCCCGGGGGGGGGTCTTTACAATCAGCCCCAGCATTTT.

The rearrangement joins TRBV9 to TRBJ1-6; 8 bases agree with TRBD1. Germline assignment: CDR1 SGDLS and CDR2 YYNGEE. The CDR3 length is 15 residues. V lost 0 bases, J lost 8 bases, and 4 bases stayed unmatched. The CDR3 DNA sequence: TGTGCCAGCAGCGTAGCTGGGACAGGAGATTCACCCCTCCACTTT. It encodes CASSVAGTGDSPLHF.

The genes are TRBV3-1 (or the pseudogene TRBV3-2) and TRBJ1-1, with D possibly being TRBD1 (6 bases). V lost 0 bases, J lost 4 bases, and 9 bases lay in between. CDR1 and CDR2 from the germline V gene are LGHDT and YNNKEL (reference sequence). This CDR3 has 14 amino acids. The CDR3 sequence is CASSQEGRGTEAFF. The CDR3 bases are TGTGCCAGCAGCCAAGAGGGCAGGGGCACTGAAGCTTTCTTT.

The chain recombines TRBV14 with TRBJ2-3; D might be TRBD1 (5 bases). V lost 4 bases and J 2 bases, leaving 19 bases between the germline ends. CDR1 and CDR2 from the germline V gene are SGHDN and FVKESK. The CDR3 runs 17 residues. The CDR3 sequence is CASSPRGWGEFTDTQYF. The CDR3 region has the DNA TGTGCCAGCAGCCCTCGCGGATGGGGCGAGTTCACAGATACGCAGTATTTT.

This chain joins TRBV7-8 and TRBJ2-1; unclear D gene. CDR1 SGHVS and CDR2 FQNEAQ come from the germline V gene. The V gene lost 5 bases and the J gene lost 5 bases, with 16 bases spanning the gap. The CDR3 covers 15 residues. The CDR3 DNA sequence: TGTGCCAGCAGCCCCGTGCGGCGCCTCAACAATGAGCAGTTCTTC. Protein product: CASSPVRRLNNEQFF.

The chain combines TRBV5-1 with TRBJ2-4; TRBD2 matches at 9 bases. Germline V gene sequence: CDR1 SGHRS, CDR2 YFSETQ. The CDR3 sequence is 15 residues long. V gave up 4 bases and J gave up 8 bases; unmatched junction bases: 10. The CDR3 nucleotides read TGCGCCAGCAGCCGCGAGAGCGGGAGGAGGGACATTCAGTACTTC. It is translated as CASSRESGRRDIQYF.

This clone was seen just once. This chain joins TRBV28 and TRBJ1-2; D may be TRBD1 (5 bases). V was trimmed by 9 bases and J by 4 bases, leaving 18 bases between them. Germline-derived CDR1 and CDR2 are MDHEN and SYDVKM. CDR3 length: 14 residues. CDR3 sequence: CASRVGGTPYGYTF. As DNA, the CDR3 is TGTGCCAGTCGGGTTGGGGGGACTCCCTATGGCTACACCTTC.